The source of this T cell receptor (beta chain) is a study of CD8+ T cells in alopecia areata. V was pared by 6 bases and J by 8 bases, with 15 bases of the junction left unmatched. The CDR3 runs 15 residues. Germline V CDR1 and CDR2: GTSNPN, SVGIG (reference sequence). Findings of the study overall: Affected scalp, especially in alopecia totalis/universalis, had a higher clonality than normal scalp did.

As the sequencing template, cDNA was produced by extracting RNA and reverse transcribing it. The method was immunoSEQ multiplex PCR; TCRdb's version includes in-frame clones alone and lacks a portion of them. This sample carries about 190,000 clones, roughly 66% of them seen once, and the ten largest clones take under 1.2%. Treatment reported: oral pan-JAK inhibitor, 5-10 mg twice daily. This clone was found a few times. The antigen is not known. The clonotype comes from a human donor with alopecia areata. The specimen was CD4+ T cells sorted from blood, collected at week 24, from a patient treated with tofacitinib. The chain employs TRBV30 and TRBJ1-2; TRBD1 matches 10 bases. As DNA, the CDR3 is TGTGCCTGTAAACCCGGGACAGGGGCCTCGGGGGGCTACACCTTC. Its translation is CACKPGTGASGGYTF.